A selection of T cell receptor beta chains follows, all from one sample in a study of T cells after yellow fever vaccination. TCRdb re-called the 5' RACE reads through MiXCR, storing one row per CDR3 protein. The sample consists of around 530,000 distinct CDR3 sequences, about a sixth of them appearing once. The specimen comprised PBMCs, sampled 4 to 6 days after the first yellow fever vaccination. The receptors come from a young man who received the YFV17D yellow fever vaccine. CDR3s include the opening cysteine and the closing phenylalanine or tryptophan. A D gene is named only where the DNA matches it firmly. Rows give clone size only sometimes, using once, few, many, or a class for an expanded clone.

>TRBJ2-7|few|TRBD1|TRBV7-9|13
TGTGCCAGCAGATCGGGACAGGGCTACGAGCAGTACTTC
CASRSGQGYEQYF
>TRBJ1-2|.|TRBD1|TRBV7-2|18
TGTGCCAGCAGCTTAACGCGGGACAGGGCCCGATGGGGCTATGGCTACACCTTC
CASSLTRDRARWGYGYTF
>TRBJ2-1|.|TRBD1|TRBV10-3|14
TGTGCCATCATGAGGGACAGCTCCTACAATGAGCAGTTCTTC
CAIMRDSSYNEQFF
>TRBJ2-3|many|TRBD2|TRBV9|17
TGTGCCAGCACCCGAACGACTAGCGGGGGGAGCACAGATACGCAGTATTTT
CASTRTTSGGSTDTQYF
>TRBJ1-4|few|.|TRBV18|13
TGTGCCAGCTTACGCGGCACTAATGAAAAACTGTTTTTT
CASLRGTNEKLFF
>TRBJ2-1|.|TRBD2|TRBV20-1|12
TGCAGTCAGCGGGGGGGCCGTAATGAGCAGTTCTTC
CSQRGGRNEQFF
>TRBJ1-1|.|.|TRBV4-1|14
TGCGCCAGCAGCCAAGTACCGGTAAACACTGAAGCTTTCTTT
CASSQVPVNTEAFF
>TRBJ2-1|many|TRBD2|TRBV4-3|15
TGCGCCAGCAGCCAACCTAGCGGGGGGGTAAATGAGCAGTTCTTC
CASSQPSGGVNEQFF
>TRBJ1-1|.|TRBD1|TRBV12-3/TRBV12-4|13
TGTGCCAGTGCGCTAGGGGGCGAAACTGAAGCTTTCTTT
CASALGGETEAFF
>TRBJ2-5|.|.|TRBV24-1|15
TGTGCCACCAGTGACCATACAGGAGGGCGAGAGACCCAGTACTTC
CATSDHTGGRETQYF
>TRBJ1-5|.|.|TRBV28|16
TGTGCCAGCAGTCGTAGACCAGAGGGAGGGAATCAGCCCCAGCATTTT
CASSRRPEGGNQPQHF
>TRBJ2-3|few|TRBD1|TRBV12-3/TRBV12-4|16
TGTGCCAGCAGCTGGGGACAGGGGGGCTCCACAGATACGCAGTATTTT
CASSWGQGGSTDTQYF
>TRBJ1-1|.|TRBD1|TRBV14|15
TGTGCCAGCAGCCGCGTCGGGACAGGGGCCACTGAAGCTTTCTTT
CASSRVGTGATEAFF
>TRBJ1-2|.|TRBD1|TRBV2|17
TGTGCCAGCAGTGAAGGAGCCGGGACAGGGGTGGTGAACGGCTACACCTTC
CASSEGAGTGVVNGYTF
>TRBJ2-6|once|TRBD2|TRBV5-6|17
TGTGCCAGCAGCCGGGGGGGTGACCCTTCTGGGGCCAACGTCCTGACTTTC
CASSRGGDPSGANVLTF
>TRBJ1-4|few|.|TRBV12-3/TRBV12-4|15
TGTGCCAGCAGCACGACGGGGGCGGCTAATGAAAAACTGTTTTTT
CASSTTGAANEKLFF
>TRBJ2-7|few|.|TRBV12-3/TRBV12-4|15
TGTGCCAGCAGTTGGGGGTCGCCCGGATCCTACGAGCAGTACTTC
CASSWGSPGSYEQYF
>TRBJ1-1|few|.|TRBV29-1|13
TGCAGCGTTGGGGGCAGACTGAACACTGAAGCTTTCTTT
CSVGGRLNTEAFF
>TRBJ2-5|.|.|TRBV4-1|14
TGCGCCAGCAGCCCCCAGTGGACAGAGGAGACCCAGTACTTC
CASSPQWTEETQYF
>TRBJ1-2|.|.|TRBV28|14
TGTGCCAGCAGTTCCTACGGGGGCTACTATGGCTACACCTTC
CASSSYGGYYGYTF
>TRBJ1-3|few|.|TRBV12-3/TRBV12-4|12
TGTGCCAGCAGTTTACAGAGAAACACCATATATTTT
CASSLQRNTIYF
>TRBJ2-1|.|.|TRBV29-1|14
TGCAGCGTTGTTCGCCATAGCTCCTACAATGAGCAGTTCTTC
CSVVRHSSYNEQFF
>TRBJ2-2|few|.|TRBV6-5|14
TGTGCCAGCAGTTGGGGACAACGCACCGGGGAGCTGTTTTTT
CASSWGQRTGELFF
>TRBJ2-3|.|TRBD1|TRBV20-1|14
TGCAGTGCTGCGGAGGGACAGGGCACAGATACGCAGTATTTT
CSAAEGQGTDTQYF
>TRBJ2-5|few|.|TRBV2|14
TGTGCCAGCAGGCACCCTACCCGGGGAGAGACCCAGTACTTC
CASRHPTRGETQYF
>TRBJ1-3|.|.|TRBV28|14
TGTGCCAGCCGCAGCCTCGGCTCTGGAAACACCATATATTTT
CASRSLGSGNTIYF